A single TCR beta chain is shown here with its context. These data are taken from a study of patients and donors after allogeneic stem cell transplantation. One entry per CDR3 protein results from TCRdb running MiXCR on the RT-PCR reads. The sample has approximately 410,000 distinct CDR3 sequences; around 15% are singletons. V was shortened by 6 bases and J by 3 bases, with 15 bases between the two germline ends. Germline loops: CDR1 SGHRS, CDR2 YFSETQ. This CDR3 has 15 amino acids. V is TRBV5-1 and J is TRBJ1-4, with a weak D call TRBD1 (5 bases). This TCR derives from a human donor who was either an allogeneic HSCT recipient or a stem cell or donor lymphocyte infusion donor (not recorded which). It is not recorded whose cells these are; they may come from a transplant donor. Sequences were obtained from blood, either unsorted or a sorted T cell fraction (not recorded which). CDR3: CASTDTGAANEKLFF. For the CDR3, the DNA is TGCGCCAGCACGGACACCGGGGCCGCTAATGAAAAACTGTTTTTT.